This is a list of T cell receptor beta chains from one sample in a study of T-cell memory formation after mild COVID-19. MiXCR was run by TCRdb on the 5' RACE reads, yielding one entry per CDR3 protein. The sample includes under 400,000 distinct CDR3 sequences, approximately 21% of them seen just once. Sequencing used PBMCs or a T cell subset sorted from them (not recorded which). The source is an adult woman who had mild COVID-19 (a few samples of this study predate the infection). Cell type and time point are not known. Each CDR3 is given with its conserved first and last residue. D genes are given only for firm matches. Not every row has a clone size; where given, it reads once, few, many or a size class.

size	V	J	D	DNA	CDR3
-	TRBV4-1	TRBJ2-5	-	TGCGCCAGCAGCCAATCAGGGATGGAGACCCAGTACTTC	CASSQSGMETQYF
-	TRBV7-3	TRBJ2-7	TRBD1	TGTGCCAGCAGCCCCCAGGGGACAGAAAGGGACGAGCAGTACTTC	CASSPQGTERDEQYF
-	TRBV7-9	TRBJ2-7	TRBD2	TGTGCCAGCACCTCTAGCGGGAGTTCCTACGAGCAGTACTTC	CASTSSGSSYEQYF
-	TRBV5-6	TRBJ1-6	-	TGTGCCAGCAGCTTTACAGGGAGCAGACGGTACCACTTT	CASSFTGSRRYHF
-	TRBV6-6	TRBJ1-2	TRBD1	TGTGCCAGCAGTATACGGGGGACAGGATACGCCGGCTACACCTTC	CASSIRGTGYAGYTF
-	TRBV29-1	TRBJ1-2	TRBD1	TGCAGCGCCCGCTATTCCGGGACAGGGGGAGATGGCTACACCTTC	CSARYSGTGGDGYTF
-	TRBV6-4	TRBJ2-1	-	TGTGCCAGCAGTGTGACTAGGTCGATGGAGGATGAGCAGTTCTTC	CASSVTRSMEDEQFF
few	TRBV24-1	TRBJ2-2	-	TGTGCCACCAGTGATTGGCGCCCGGGATTGAACACCGGGGAGCTGTTTTTT	CATSDWRPGLNTGELFF
-	TRBV4-2	TRBJ2-2	-	TGTGCCAGCAGCTTTTTGGGGAGTACCGGGGAGCTGTTTTTT	CASSFLGSTGELFF
-	TRBV20-1	TRBJ2-3	-	TGCAGTGTTCTGCTAGTAGGGATCACAGATACGCAGTATTTT	CSVLLVGITDTQYF
-	TRBV15	TRBJ2-7	-	TGTGCCACCAGCAGCGGGCGGAACGCCTACGAGCAGTACTTC	CATSSGRNAYEQYF
-	TRBV5-1	TRBJ2-7	-	TGCGCCAGCAGCTTGGACCCCCAAACCTACGAGCAGTACTTC	CASSLDPQTYEQYF
-	TRBV5-6	TRBJ2-7	TRBD2	TGTGCCAGCAGCTTGGCCCCAGCGGGAGTAGGCGAGCAGTACTTC	CASSLAPAGVGEQYF
few	TRBV20-1	TRBJ2-1	-	TGCAGTGCGACCATCAGCTCCTACAATGAGCAGTTCTTC	CSATISSYNEQFF
few	TRBV5-1	TRBJ2-1	-	TGCGCCAGCAGCCCACTTGACAGACTCAATGAGCAGTTCTTC	CASSPLDRLNEQFF
few	TRBV20-1	TRBJ1-4	-	TGCAGTGCTAGAGAGTTTGGCGTGGGGAATGAAAAACTGTTTTTT	CSAREFGVGNEKLFF
few	TRBV2	TRBJ2-1	TRBD2	TGTGCCAGCAAAAGCGGGGGGTCCAATGAGCAGTTCTTC	CASKSGGSNEQFF
few	TRBV12-3/TRBV12-4	TRBJ2-2	-	TGTGCCAGCAGTTTAGGACCCCGTGCCGGGGAGCTGTTTTTT	CASSLGPRAGELFF
-	TRBV19	TRBJ1-2	TRBD1	TGTGCCAGTAGTATGAGGGACAGGGTCCCTCGGGGCTATGGCTACACCTTC	CASSMRDRVPRGYGYTF
-	TRBV7-2	TRBJ1-2	-	TGTGCCAGCAGCTTATCTCGACAGATATATGGCTACACCTTC	CASSLSRQIYGYTF